These T cell receptor beta chains were read from a single sample in a study of T cells in Graves' hyperthyroidism and ophthalmopathy. TCRdb re-analysed the multiplex PCR reads in MiXCR, keeping a single row per CDR3 protein. The sample contains around 500,000 distinct CDR3 sequences, more than 15% of which appear only once. The sample was blood. These receptors were obtained from a woman in her twenties or thirties with Graves' ophthalmopathy. Both conserved end residues are part of each CDR3. Each record gives: D gene, V gene, J gene, clone size, CDR3 DNA, CDR3 protein. The D gene is left open where the match is weak. The listing skips clone size in some rows; elsewhere it reads once, few, many or a size class.

>TRBD2|TRBV9|TRBJ2-1|few
TGTGCCAGCAGCGTATTCTTACTAGCGGGAGAAGAGAATGAGCAGTTCTTC
CASSVFLLAGEENEQFF
>-|TRBV19|TRBJ2-7|-
TGTGCCAGTAGTGACCAGACCTACGAGCAGTACTTC
CASSDQTYEQYF
>-|TRBV12-3/TRBV12-4|TRBJ2-7|-
TGTGCCAGCAATATACAGGGATCCTACGAGCAGTACTTC
CASNIQGSYEQYF
>-|TRBV6-2/TRBV6-3|TRBJ2-1|-
TGTGCCGTACCCCTCGGGACGAGCTCCTACAATGAGCAGTTCTTC
CAVPLGTSSYNEQFF
>-|TRBV6-1|TRBJ1-4|-
TGTGCCAGCAGTGAGCCCGGGGCTGCAACTAATGAAAAACTGTTTTTT
CASSEPGAATNEKLFF
>-|TRBV6-2/TRBV6-3|TRBJ1-2|many
TGTGCCAGCAGTTACTCTTCAGCCTTGAATGGCTACACCTTC
CASSYSSALNGYTF
>TRBD2|TRBV5-1|TRBJ2-7|-
TGCGCCAGCAGCTTCCCGCAGGCTAGCGGGAGTAGTGAGCAGTACTTC
CASSFPQASGSSEQYF
>-|TRBV28|TRBJ1-1|-
TGTGCCAGCAGCGACCGGGGGTACACTGAAGCTTTCTTT
CASSDRGYTEAFF
>-|TRBV20-1|TRBJ1-5|many
TGCAGTGCGCGGGGGATTTATAGCAATCAGCCCCAGCATTTT
CSARGIYSNQPQHF
>TRBD1|TRBV4-3|TRBJ1-1|-
TGCGCCAGCAGCCAAGAACAGGGGCGGGACACTGAAGCTTTCTTT
CASSQEQGRDTEAFF
>TRBD2|TRBV10-1|TRBJ2-1|many
TGCGCCAGCAGTGAGAGGGGACTAGGGTCGGGAAGTGAGCAGTTCTTC
CASSERGLGSGSEQFF
>TRBD1|TRBV28|TRBJ2-1|-
TGTGCCAGCAGTCAGGAAGGGACAGGAGGATACAATGAGCAGTTCTTC
CASSQEGTGGYNEQFF
>-|TRBV29-1|TRBJ2-7|few
TGCAGCGCCAGCCAGGGCAAGTACGAGCAGTACTTC
CSASQGKYEQYF
>TRBD1|TRBV5-1|TRBJ1-1|-
TGCGCCAGCAGCCAACTGTTGGCTATTGAAGACACCGGGACAGCGACTCGAACGAACACTGAAGCTTTCTTT
CASSQLLAIEDTGTATRTNTEAFF
>-|TRBV6-1|TRBJ2-5|many
TGTGCCAGCAGTGAAAGGGGGCAAGAGACCCAGTACTTC
CASSERGQETQYF
>TRBD1|TRBV4-1|TRBJ1-6|-
TGCGCCAGCAGCCAGGACGACGTGGGGACAGATAATTCACCCCTCCACTTT
CASSQDDVGTDNSPLHF
>-|TRBV11-2|TRBJ2-2|few
TGTGCCAGCAGCCGGTTAGGGGTCGCCGGGGACACCGGGGAGCTGTTTTTT
CASSRLGVAGDTGELFF
>TRBD2|TRBV3-1|TRBJ2-5|-
TGTGCCAGCACACCCCGGGGGCTAGCGGGGCACAAAGAGACCCAGTACTTC
CASTPRGLAGHKETQYF
>-|TRBV4-2|TRBJ1-5|-
TGTGCCAGCAGCCAATCTGACAGGCTGAGTCAGCCCCAGCATTTT
CASSQSDRLSQPQHF
>TRBD2|TRBV7-2|TRBJ2-1|many
TGTGCCAGCAGCAAGACGGGTAGCGGGAGAGAGAATGAGCAGTTCTTC
CASSKTGSGRENEQFF
>TRBD1|TRBV20-1|TRBJ2-5|-
TGCAGTGCCCAAGGGGACAGATTACAGTACTTC
CSAQGDRLQYF
>TRBD1|TRBV7-2|TRBJ2-3|many
TGTGCCAGCAGCTTACAAGGGGGCGCACCCACAGATACGCAGTATTTT
CASSLQGGAPTDTQYF
>-|TRBV7-6|TRBJ2-5|-
TGTGCCAGCAGCTTAGCGCTGGGGCGGGAGACCCAGTACTTC
CASSLALGRETQYF
>TRBD2|TRBV7-9|TRBJ2-3|many
TGTGCCAGCTTCCGACTAGCGGGGGCCCGAGATACGCAGTATTTT
CASFRLAGARDTQYF
>-|TRBV11-3|TRBJ2-1|many
TGTGCCAGCAGCTTAGAGCTAGCTATAGGTCCTAATGAGCAGTTCTTC
CASSLELAIGPNEQFF
>TRBD1|TRBV12-3/TRBV12-4|TRBJ2-1|-
TGTGCCAGCAGGAACAGGGGGCGGAATGAGCAGTTCTTC
CASRNRGRNEQFF
>-|TRBV6-2/TRBV6-3|TRBJ1-5|few
TGTGCCAGCAGAGACTTGGACCCAGGCCTCAATCAGCCCCAGCATTTT
CASRDLDPGLNQPQHF
>TRBD1|TRBV20-1|TRBJ2-2|few
TGCAGTGCTGCTGCGGGACAGGGCTTCACCGGGGAGCTGTTTTTT
CSAAAGQGFTGELFF
>-|TRBV6-2/TRBV6-3|TRBJ2-2|-
TGTGCCAGCAGTTACTTAAGACGGACGAACACCGGGGAGCTGTTTTTT
CASSYLRRTNTGELFF
>TRBD1|TRBV7-9|TRBJ1-6|-
TGTGCCAGCAGCTCTAGGGGAGGGACAGAGCCGATCGTTGCCCTCCACTTT
CASSSRGGTEPIVALHF
>-|TRBV6-1|TRBJ2-3|few
TGTGCCAGCCAGGGGGGAGAGATCATCATGGGAGATACGCAGTATTTT
CASQGGEIIMGDTQYF
>-|TRBV20-1|TRBJ1-1|few
TGCAGTGCTCTCCGGGGGGGCACTGAAGCTTTCTTT
CSALRGGTEAFF
>TRBD1|TRBV20-1|TRBJ1-5|-
TGCAGTGCTAGTCCCGGGACAGGGGCCAATCAGCCCCAGCATTTT
CSASPGTGANQPQHF
>-|TRBV6-2/TRBV6-3|TRBJ2-3|once
TGTGCCAGCAGTTACTCGCCGCGAACAGATACGCAGTATTTT
CASSYSPRTDTQYF
>-|TRBV6-1|TRBJ1-5|-
TGTGCCAGCAGTCCTTACGGGTCGCCAAATCAGCCCCAGCATTTT
CASSPYGSPNQPQHF